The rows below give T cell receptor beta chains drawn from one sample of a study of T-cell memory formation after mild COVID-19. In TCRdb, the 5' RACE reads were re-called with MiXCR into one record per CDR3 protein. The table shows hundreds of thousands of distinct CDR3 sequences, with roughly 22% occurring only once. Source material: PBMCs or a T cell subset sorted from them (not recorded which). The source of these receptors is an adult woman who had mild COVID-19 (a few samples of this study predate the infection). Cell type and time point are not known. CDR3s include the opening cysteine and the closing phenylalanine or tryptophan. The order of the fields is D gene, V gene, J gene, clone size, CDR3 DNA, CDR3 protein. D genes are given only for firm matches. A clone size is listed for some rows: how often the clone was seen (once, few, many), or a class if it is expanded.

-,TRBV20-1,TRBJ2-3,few,TGCAGTGCTGCCCCATACACAGATACGCAGTATTTT,CSAAPYTDTQYF
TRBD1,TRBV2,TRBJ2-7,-,TGTGCCAGCAGTGATACCGGGACAGGAACTCACGAGCAGTACTTC,CASSDTGTGTHEQYF
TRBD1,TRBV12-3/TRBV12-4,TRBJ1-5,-,TGTGCCAGCAGTGGAGGACAGGGGGCTGCCTTAAGACAGCCCCAGCATTTT,CASSGGQGAALRQPQHF
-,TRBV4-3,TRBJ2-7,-,TGCGCCAGCAGCCAAGACCCCCGGGACCAACTCTACGAGCAGTACTTC,CASSQDPRDQLYEQYF
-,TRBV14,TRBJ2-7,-,TGTGCCAGCAGCCAGCATATTTCAGGGGAGTCCTACGAGCAGTACTTC,CASSQHISGESYEQYF
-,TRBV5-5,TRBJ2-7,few,TGTGCCAGCAGCTTGACAGGGACCCAGACTTCCTACGAGCAGTACTTC,CASSLTGTQTSYEQYF
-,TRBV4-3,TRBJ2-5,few,TGCGCCAGCAGCCAAGATGCCTCGTTAGGAAAGACCCAGTACTTC,CASSQDASLGKTQYF
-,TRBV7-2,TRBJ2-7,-,TGTGCCAGCAGCTTAGCCCAGGGTCCTACCTACGAGCAGTACTTC,CASSLAQGPTYEQYF
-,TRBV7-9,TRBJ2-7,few,TGTGCCAGCAGCTTAGCAGGGCTCCGTGGCGAGCAGTACTTC,CASSLAGLRGEQYF
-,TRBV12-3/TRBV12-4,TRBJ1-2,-,TGTGCCAGCAGCCAGATATATGGCTACACCTTC,CASSQIYGYTF
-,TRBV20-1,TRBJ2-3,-,TGCAGTGCTAGAGAGTCCCCCCCAGGGGTCGGGACAGATACGCAGTATTTT,CSARESPPGVGTDTQYF
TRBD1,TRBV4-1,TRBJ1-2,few,TGCGCCAGCAGCCAGATTCATCCGGGACAGGGCTCCTATGGCTACACCTTC,CASSQIHPGQGSYGYTF
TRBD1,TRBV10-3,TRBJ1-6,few,TGTGCCATCAAAAGGACAGGGGAGAATTCACCCCTCCACTTT,CAIKRTGENSPLHF
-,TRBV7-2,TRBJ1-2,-,TGTGCCAGCAGCATCGAAGGTCATGGCTACACCTTC,CASSIEGHGYTF
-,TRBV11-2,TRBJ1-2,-,TGTGCCAGCAGCTTACAGGTTGTCGATGGCTACACCTTC,CASSLQVVDGYTF
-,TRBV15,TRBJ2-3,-,TGTGCCACCAGCGGGGGGGCAGCTGGTGGCACAGATACGCAGTATTTT,CATSGGAAGGTDTQYF
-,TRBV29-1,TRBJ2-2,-,TGCAGCGTTGCAGAGACCGTAATCACCGGGGAGCTGTTTTTT,CSVAETVITGELFF
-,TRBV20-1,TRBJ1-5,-,TGCAGTGCTCAAGATACAGGGAGCAATCAGCCCCAGCATTTT,CSAQDTGSNQPQHF
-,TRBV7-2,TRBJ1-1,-,TGTGCCAGCAGCCTAGTCAGAGGCGGGGGAGGTCGAAAACGGGCCTTGAACACTGAAGCTTTCTTT,CASSLVRGGGGRKRALNTEAFF
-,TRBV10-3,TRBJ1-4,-,TGTGCCATCAGTGAGTCGAAGGGATCTAATGAAAAACTGTTTTTT,CAISESKGSNEKLFF
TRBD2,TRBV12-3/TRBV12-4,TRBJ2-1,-,TGTGCCATCCGGGCGGGGGAATACAATGAGCAGTTCTTC,CAIRAGEYNEQFF
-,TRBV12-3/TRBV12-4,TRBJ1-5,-,TGTGCCAGCAGTTTGGGGCGGGGGGGCAATCAGCCCCAGCATTTT,CASSLGRGGNQPQHF
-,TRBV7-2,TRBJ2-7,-,TGTGCCAGCAGCTTCGGGACTCCCGGTGGATCCTACGAGCAGTACTTC,CASSFGTPGGSYEQYF
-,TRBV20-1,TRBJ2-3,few,TGCAGTGCTAGTGGGGGGCATTCCACGCATACGCAGTATTTT,CSASGGHSTHTQYF
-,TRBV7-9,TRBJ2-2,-,TGTGCCAGCAGCCGTCCCCCTAGCTCCGGGGAGCTGTTTTTT,CASSRPPSSGELFF
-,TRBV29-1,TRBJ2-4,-,TGCAGCGTTGAAGATATGGGTCCCAAAAACATTCAGTACTTC,CSVEDMGPKNIQYF
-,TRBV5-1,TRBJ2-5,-,TGCGCCAGCAGCTTACTGGGGGCGTTGGAGACCCAGTACTTC,CASSLLGALETQYF
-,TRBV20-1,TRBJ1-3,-,TGCAGTGCTAGAGATCCAGGGTCTGGAAACACCATATATTTT,CSARDPGSGNTIYF
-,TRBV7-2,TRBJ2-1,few,TGTGCCAGCAGCCAACTTCGGAGCCTTTTCGTAGCTGATGAGCAGTTCTTC,CASSQLRSLFVADEQFF
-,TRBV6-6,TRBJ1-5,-,TGTGCCAGCAGTTACTCGAAGGTGGCGCCCCAGCATTTT,CASSYSKVAPQHF
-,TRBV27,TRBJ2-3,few,TGTGCCAGCAGTTACGTCTTCACAGATACGCAGTATTTT,CASSYVFTDTQYF
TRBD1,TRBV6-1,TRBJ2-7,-,TGTGCCAGCAGTGAAGAAACAGGGGGCTTGGACGAGCAGTACTTC,CASSEETGGLDEQYF
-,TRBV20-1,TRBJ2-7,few,TGCAGTGCTAGAGACCTGGGGGGGGCAAGCTACGAGCAGTACTTC,CSARDLGGASYEQYF
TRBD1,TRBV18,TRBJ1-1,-,TGTGCCAGCTCACCAAAGACAGGGGGGGACACTGAAGCTTTCTTT,CASSPKTGGDTEAFF
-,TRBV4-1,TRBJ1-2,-,TGCGCCAGCAGCCAGGCCTCGGGGGACTATGGCTACACCTTC,CASSQASGDYGYTF
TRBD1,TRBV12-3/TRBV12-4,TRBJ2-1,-,TGTGCCAGCAGTTTAGCAGGTGTCCCAGGGGGCCGTGAGCAGTTCTTC,CASSLAGVPGGREQFF
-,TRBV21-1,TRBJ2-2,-,TGTGCCAGCAGCAAAGGTGACAACGCGAACACCGGGGAGCTGTTTTTT,CASSKGDNANTGELFF
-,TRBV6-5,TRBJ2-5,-,TGTGCCAGCAGTGGTGGTGGGGGGCAAGAGACCCAGTACTTC,CASSGGGGQETQYF
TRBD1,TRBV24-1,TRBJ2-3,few,TGTGCCACCAGTGATTTGAAGCTGAGACAGGGGGCCACAGATACGCAGTATTTT,CATSDLKLRQGATDTQYF
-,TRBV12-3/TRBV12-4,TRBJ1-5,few,TGTGCCAGCAGTTTTCGGCAGGGCGATCAGCCCCAGCATTTT,CASSFRQGDQPQHF
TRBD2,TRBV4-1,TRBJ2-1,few,TGCGCCAGCAGCCCCAGCGGGGGGGCTCTAAATGAGCAGTTCTTC,CASSPSGGALNEQFF
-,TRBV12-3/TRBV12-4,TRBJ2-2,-,TGTGCCAGCAGATTCGACAGGTCCACCGGGGAGCTGTTTTTT,CASRFDRSTGELFF
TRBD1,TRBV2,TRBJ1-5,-,TGTGCCAGCAGCGTAGACAGGGGGTATCAGCCCCAGCATTTT,CASSVDRGYQPQHF
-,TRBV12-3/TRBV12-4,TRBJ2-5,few,TGTGCCAGCAGCGCTCCGGGTCCCGAGTACTTC,CASSAPGPEYF
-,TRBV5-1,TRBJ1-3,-,TGCGCCAGCAGCTTGGCCGGGGCAGACGATCTCCCCATATATTTT,CASSLAGADDLPIYF
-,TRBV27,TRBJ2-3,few,TGTGCCAGCAGTGACTATGGCGGTAGCACAGATACGCAGTATTTT,CASSDYGGSTDTQYF
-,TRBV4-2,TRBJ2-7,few,TGTGCCAGCAGCCATGCCTTCCCCCAAAGGTCCTACGAGCAGTACTTC,CASSHAFPQRSYEQYF
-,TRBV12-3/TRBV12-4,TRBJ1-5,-,TGTGCCAGCAGCAGCCAGGGTGCTCACCCCCAGCATTTT,CASSSQGAHPQHF
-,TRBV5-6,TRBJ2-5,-,TGTGCCAGCAGCGTCCCGACAGGAGAGACCCAGTACTTC,CASSVPTGETQYF
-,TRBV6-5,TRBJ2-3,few,TGTGCCAGCAGGGCACTCTCCAGGGGATCGACGACAGATACGCAGTATTTT,CASRALSRGSTTDTQYF
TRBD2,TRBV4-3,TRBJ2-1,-,TGCGCCAGCAGCCCGGGACTAGCGTTTAACAATGAGCAGTTCTTC,CASSPGLAFNNEQFF